Listed below are T cell receptor beta chains from one sample, sequenced in a study of blood T cell repertoires in COVID-19. Clones were read by immunoSEQ multiplex PCR, and TCRdb kept only the in-frame ones, dropping some. The sample has over 70,000 clones, about nine tenths seen once. Sequenced material: peripheral blood. These TCRs come from a woman of 80 years or more with acute or convalescent COVID-19. Both conserved end residues are trimmed from each CDR3.

j_gene,v_gene,CDR3aa
TRBJ1-3,TRBV9,ASSVYGSPTGNTIY
TRBJ2-7,TRBV30,AWSWNRPPPGLMIYEQY
TRBJ2-3,TRBV27,ASSPRTSGSTDTQY
TRBJ2-1,TRBV6-2/TRBV6-3,ASSYSSGEGSEQF
TRBJ2-5,TRBV5-1,ASSLGQEETQY
TRBJ1-2,TRBV7-2,ASNRGENYGYT
TRBJ1-1,TRBV11-1,ASSLAPGQGDTEAF
TRBJ1-5,TRBV20-1,SAIRDQPQH
TRBJ1-3,TRBV13,ASRIGQGSSGNTIY
TRBJ2-5,TRBV7-2,ASGGVRQETQY
TRBJ2-7,TRBV2,ASGQGKYEQY
TRBJ2-2,TRBV30,AWSGGLAGVAGELF
TRBJ2-1,TRBV2,ASSERSSGSYNEQF
TRBJ2-1,TRBV5-1,ASRPAGGDEQF
TRBJ1-1,TRBV27,ASRPSGGRAF
TRBJ2-7,TRBV9,ASSVGGGQNYEQY
TRBJ1-2,TRBV9,ASSVSGTQDYGYT
TRBJ2-1,TRBV5-8,ASSLYNEQF
TRBJ1-2,TRBV6-5,ASSTGTGNGYT
TRBJ1-5,TRBV12-3/TRBV12-4,ASSLSGGQPQH
TRBJ1-2,TRBV28,ASSLWGSPGDGYT
TRBJ1-2,TRBV10-3,AINGQAGGYT
TRBJ2-3,TRBV7-9,ASSPTRGADTQY
TRBJ2-5,TRBV3-1/TRBV3-2,ASSQARTGTRAFETQY
TRBJ2-3,TRBV7-3,ASSLSLSGTDTQY
TRBJ1-1,TRBV7-3,ASSQGVGTEAF